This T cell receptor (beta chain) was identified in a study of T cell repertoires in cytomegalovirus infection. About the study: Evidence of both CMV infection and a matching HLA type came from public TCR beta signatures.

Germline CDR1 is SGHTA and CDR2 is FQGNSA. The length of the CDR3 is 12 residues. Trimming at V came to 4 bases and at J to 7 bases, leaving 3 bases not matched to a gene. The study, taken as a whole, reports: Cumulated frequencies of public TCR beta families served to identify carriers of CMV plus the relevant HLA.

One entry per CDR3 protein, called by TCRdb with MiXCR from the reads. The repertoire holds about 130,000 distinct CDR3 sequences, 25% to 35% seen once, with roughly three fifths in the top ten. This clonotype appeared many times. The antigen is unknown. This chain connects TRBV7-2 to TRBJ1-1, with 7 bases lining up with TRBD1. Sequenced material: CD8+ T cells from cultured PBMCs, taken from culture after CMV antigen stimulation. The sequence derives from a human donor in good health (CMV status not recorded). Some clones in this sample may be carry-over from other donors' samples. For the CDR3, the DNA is TGTGCCAGCAGCTGGGGACAGTATGAAGCTTTCTTT. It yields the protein CASSWGQYEAFF.